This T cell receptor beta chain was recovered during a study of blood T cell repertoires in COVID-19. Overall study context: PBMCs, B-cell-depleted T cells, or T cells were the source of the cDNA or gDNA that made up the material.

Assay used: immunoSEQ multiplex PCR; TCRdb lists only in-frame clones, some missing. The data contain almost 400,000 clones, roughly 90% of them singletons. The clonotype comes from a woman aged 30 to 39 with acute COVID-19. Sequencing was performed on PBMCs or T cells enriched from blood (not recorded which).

The CDR3 DNA follows: TGTGCCAGCAGTCCAAGGACAGGGAGGGGTGGCTACACCTTC. This translates into CASSPRTGRGGYTF. The chain carries TRBV5-6 and TRBJ1-2; 8 bases map to TRBD1. This CDR3 region has 14 residues. Trimming cost V 5 bases and J 7 bases; bases outside gene matches: 10. Germline-derived CDR1 and CDR2 are SGHDT and YYEEEE.